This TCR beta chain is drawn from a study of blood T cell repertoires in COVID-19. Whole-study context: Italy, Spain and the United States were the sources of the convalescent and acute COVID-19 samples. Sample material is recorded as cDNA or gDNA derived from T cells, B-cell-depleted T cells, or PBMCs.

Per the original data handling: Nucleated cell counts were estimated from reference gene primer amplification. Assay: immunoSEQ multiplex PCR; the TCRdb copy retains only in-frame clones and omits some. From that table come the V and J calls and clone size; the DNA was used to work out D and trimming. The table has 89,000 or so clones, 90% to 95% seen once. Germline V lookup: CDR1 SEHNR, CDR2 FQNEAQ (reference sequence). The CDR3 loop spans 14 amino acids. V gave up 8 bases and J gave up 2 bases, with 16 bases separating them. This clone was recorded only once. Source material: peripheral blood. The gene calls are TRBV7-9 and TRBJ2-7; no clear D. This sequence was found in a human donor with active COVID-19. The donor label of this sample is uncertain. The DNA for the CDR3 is TGTGCCAGCTCCACTCCGGCGGCGACCTACGAGCAGTACTTC. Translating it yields CASSTPAATYEQYF. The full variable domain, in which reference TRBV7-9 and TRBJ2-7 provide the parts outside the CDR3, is DTGVSQNPRHKITKRGQNVTFRCDPISEHNRLYWYRQTLGQGPEFLTYFQNEAQLEKSRLLSDRFSAERPKGSFSTLEIQRTEQGDSAMYLCASSTPAATYEQYFGPGTRLTVT.